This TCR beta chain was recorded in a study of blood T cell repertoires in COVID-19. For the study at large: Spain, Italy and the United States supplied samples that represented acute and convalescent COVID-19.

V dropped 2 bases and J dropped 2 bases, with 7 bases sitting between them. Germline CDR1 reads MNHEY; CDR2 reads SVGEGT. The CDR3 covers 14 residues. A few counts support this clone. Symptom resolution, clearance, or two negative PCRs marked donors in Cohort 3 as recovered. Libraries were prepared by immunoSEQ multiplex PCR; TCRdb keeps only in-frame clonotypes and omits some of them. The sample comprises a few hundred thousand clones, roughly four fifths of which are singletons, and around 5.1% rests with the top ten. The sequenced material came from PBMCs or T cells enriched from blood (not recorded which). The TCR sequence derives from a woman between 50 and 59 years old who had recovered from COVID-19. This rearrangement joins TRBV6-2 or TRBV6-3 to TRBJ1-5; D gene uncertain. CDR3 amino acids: CASSYEAGNQPQHF. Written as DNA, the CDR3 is TGTGCCAGCAGTTACGAGGCGGGCAATCAGCCCCAGCATTTT.